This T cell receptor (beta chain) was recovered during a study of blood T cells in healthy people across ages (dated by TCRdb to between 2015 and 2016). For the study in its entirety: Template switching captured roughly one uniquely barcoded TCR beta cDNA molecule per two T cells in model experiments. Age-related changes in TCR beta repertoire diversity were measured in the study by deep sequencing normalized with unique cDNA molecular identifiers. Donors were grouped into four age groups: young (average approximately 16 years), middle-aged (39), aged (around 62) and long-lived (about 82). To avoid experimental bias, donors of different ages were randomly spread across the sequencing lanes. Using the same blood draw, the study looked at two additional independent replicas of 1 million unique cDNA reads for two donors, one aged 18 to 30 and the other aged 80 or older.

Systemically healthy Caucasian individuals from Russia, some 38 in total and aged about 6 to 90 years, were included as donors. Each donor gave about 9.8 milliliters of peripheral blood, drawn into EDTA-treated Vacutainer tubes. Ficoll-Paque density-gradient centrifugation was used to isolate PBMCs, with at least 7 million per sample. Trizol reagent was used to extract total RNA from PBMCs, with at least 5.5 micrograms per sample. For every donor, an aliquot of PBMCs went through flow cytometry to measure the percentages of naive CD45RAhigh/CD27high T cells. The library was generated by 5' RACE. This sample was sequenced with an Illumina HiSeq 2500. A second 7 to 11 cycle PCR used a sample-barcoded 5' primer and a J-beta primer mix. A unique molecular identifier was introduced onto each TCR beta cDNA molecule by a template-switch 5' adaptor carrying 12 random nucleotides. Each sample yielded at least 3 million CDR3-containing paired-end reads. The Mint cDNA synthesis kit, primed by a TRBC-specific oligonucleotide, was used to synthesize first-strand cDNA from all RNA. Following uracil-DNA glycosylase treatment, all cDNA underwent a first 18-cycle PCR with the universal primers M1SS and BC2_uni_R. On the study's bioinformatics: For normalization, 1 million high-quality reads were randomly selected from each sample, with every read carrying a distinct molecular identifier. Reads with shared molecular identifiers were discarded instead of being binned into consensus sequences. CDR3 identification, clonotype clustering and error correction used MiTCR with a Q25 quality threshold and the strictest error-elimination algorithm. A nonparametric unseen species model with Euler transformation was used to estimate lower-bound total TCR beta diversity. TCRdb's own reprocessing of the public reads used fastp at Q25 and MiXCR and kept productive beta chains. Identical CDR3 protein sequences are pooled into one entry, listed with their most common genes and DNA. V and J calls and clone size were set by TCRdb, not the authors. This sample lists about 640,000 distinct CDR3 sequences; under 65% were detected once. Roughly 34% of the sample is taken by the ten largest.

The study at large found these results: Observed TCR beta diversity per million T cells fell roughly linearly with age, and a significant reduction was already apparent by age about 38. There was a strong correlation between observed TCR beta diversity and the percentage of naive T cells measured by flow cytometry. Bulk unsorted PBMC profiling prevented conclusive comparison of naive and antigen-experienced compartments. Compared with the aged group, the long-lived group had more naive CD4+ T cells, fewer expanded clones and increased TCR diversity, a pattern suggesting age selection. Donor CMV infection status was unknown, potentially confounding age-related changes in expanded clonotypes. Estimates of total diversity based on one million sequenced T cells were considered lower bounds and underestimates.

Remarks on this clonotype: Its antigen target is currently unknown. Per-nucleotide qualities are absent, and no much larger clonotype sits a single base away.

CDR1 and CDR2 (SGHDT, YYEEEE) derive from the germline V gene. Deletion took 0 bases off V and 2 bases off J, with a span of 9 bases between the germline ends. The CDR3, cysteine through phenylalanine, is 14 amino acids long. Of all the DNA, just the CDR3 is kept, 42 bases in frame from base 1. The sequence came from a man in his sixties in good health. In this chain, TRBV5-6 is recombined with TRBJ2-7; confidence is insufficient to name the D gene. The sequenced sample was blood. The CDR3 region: CASSLGPSTYEQYF. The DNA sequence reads TGTGCCAGCAGCTTGGGACCGTCAACCTACGAGCAGTACTTC.